This T cell receptor beta chain appears in the sequencing data of a study of T cells after yellow fever vaccination. Study in general: In the case of low-cell-number fractions, SMART-Seq v4 Ultra Low Input was used for preparation.

The 5'RACE template-switching step produced TCR cDNA and added a universal primer site and UMIs. TCRdb reprocessed the 5' RACE reads via MiXCR and lists one record per CDR3 protein. The data show about 220,000 distinct CDR3 sequences, roughly 3.3% seen once. This clonotype has at least ten counts. Its cognate antigen is unknown. Study outcomes and limitations: A secondary response was less intense yet reached its peak sooner, at day 5 versus 15. Repertoires obtained by FACS sorting could include abundant clonotypes that entered as contaminants from the bulk population.

J gave up 1 base and V 0 bases, and 0 bases lay outside the gene matches. This CDR3 is built from 16 residues. Germline V gives CDR1 LGHNA, CDR2 YSLEER. The gene calls are TRBV4-3 and TRBJ2-2; 9 bases match TRBD1. The TCR comes from a young man who received the YFV17D yellow fever vaccine. This material consisted of CD4+ T cells sorted from PBMCs, taken 10 days after the yellow fever booster vaccination. The CDR3 DNA reads TGCGCCAGCAGCCAAGAGGGACAGGGGAACACCGGGGAGCTGTTTTTT. Translated, it gives CASSQEGQGNTGELFF.